The 10 T cell receptor beta chains below were found in one sample sequenced in a study of blood T cell repertoires in COVID-19. The repertoire was sequenced with immunoSEQ multiplex PCR; TCRdb's copy has only in-frame clones and lacks some. The sample lists just under 250,000 clones; around nine tenths were seen once. The material sequenced was PBMCs or T cells enriched from blood (not recorded which). The origin of the receptors is a woman in her twenties or thirties who had recovered from COVID-19.

This sequence joins TRBV6-5 and TRBJ1-6; a weak D match, TRBD1 (6 bases). This CDR3 has 13 residues. Germline V gene lookup returns CDR1 MNHEY and CDR2 SVGAGI. Trimming removed 11 bases at V and 7 bases at J, with 15 bases between. The CDR3 DNA sequence: TGTGCCGGAGCCGCGGACAGAAATTCACCCCTCCACTTT. Translating gives CAGAADRNSPLHF.

This clone has just a few counts. CDR3 in amino acids: CASSSWLGELFF. The CDR3 coding sequence is TGTGCCAGCAGTTCCTGGCTCGGGGAGCTGTTTTTT. V is TRBV14 and J is TRBJ2-2; D remains ambiguous. The V and J ends lost 6 bases and 7 bases respectively, with 9 bases between them. CDR3 length: 12 residues. Germline V gives CDR1 SGHDN, CDR2 FVKESK.

This chain connects TRBV6-2 or TRBV6-3 to TRBJ2-7; 7 bases match TRBD1. The V and J ends lost 4 bases and 5 bases, in that order; junction bases with no gene match: 5. The V gene's germline CDR1 is MNHEY and CDR2 SVGEGT. The CDR3 loop spans 13 amino acids. The CDR3 here is CASSLGGLDEQYF. CDR3 DNA: TGTGCCAGCAGTTTAGGGGGCTTGGACGAGCAGTACTTC.

This rearrangement joins TRBV18 to TRBJ2-3; D not resolved. Trimming left V 5 bases short and J 5 bases short, with 8 bases between. The CDR3 totals 12 residues. The germline CDR1 and CDR2 sequences are KGHSH and LQKENI. CDR3 protein: CASSTSGDTQYF. The CDR3 DNA reads TGTGCCAGCTCAACCTCCGGAGATACGCAGTATTTT. The whole variable domain, remainder taken from reference TRBV18 and TRBJ2-3, is NAGVMQNPRHLVRRRGQEARLRCSPMKGHSHVYWYRQLPEEGLKFMVYLQKENIIDESGMPKERFSAEFPKEGPSILRIQQVVRGDSAAYFCASSTSGDTQYFGPGTRLTVL.

The chain employs TRBV4-1 and TRBJ2-7, with D hard to call. V dropped 0 bases and J dropped 2 bases, with 11 bases sitting between them. Germline V gene sequence: CDR1 MGHRA, CDR2 YSYEKL. CDR3 length equals 15 residues. The CDR3 region is CASSQDRQRPYEQYF. CDR3 DNA: TGCGCCAGCAGCCAAGATAGGCAGCGCCCCTACGAGCAGTACTTC.

This clone occurred once. The J gene is TRBJ1-5, the V gene TRBV27; TRBD1 aligns across 8 bases. The CDR3 sequence is 15 residues long. The V segment lost 4 bases and the J segment 3 bases; nucleotides outside the gene matches: 5. In germline, CDR1 is MNHEY, CDR2 SMNVEV (reference sequence). The CDR3 nucleotides are TGTGCCAGCAGTTCCGGGACAGGATACAATCAGCCCCAGCATTTT. Residues: CASSSGTGYNQPQHF.

This chain joins TRBV6-1 and TRBJ2-7, with TRBD2 identical over 9 bases. Germline assignment: CDR1 MNHNS and CDR2 SASEGT. The CDR3 runs to 14 residues. V lost 2 bases, J lost 5 bases, and 4 bases stayed unmatched. The CDR3 reads CASSEKGLADEQYF. DNA of the CDR3: TGTGCCAGCAGTGAAAAGGGACTAGCAGACGAGCAGTACTTC.

This sequence joins TRBV13 and TRBJ2-1; 8 nucleotides line up with TRBD2. The CDR3 has 14 amino acids. In germline, CDR1 is PRHDT, CDR2 FYEKMQ (reference sequence). Trimming took 6 bases from V and 7 from J; bases not matched to a gene: 8. As DNA, the CDR3 is TGTGCCAGCAGACAGGGCGGGAGGCGGAATGAGCAGTTCTTC. This encodes CASRQGGRRNEQFF.

This chain uses TRBV11-2 with TRBJ1-1; perhaps TRBD1 as D (5 bases). The V gene lost 1 base and the J gene lost 7 bases, with 7 bases spanning the gap. Germline lookup yields CDR1 SGHAT and CDR2 FQNNGV. The CDR3 has 12 residues. In DNA form, the CDR3 reads TGTGCCAGCAGCTTAGGGGGCATTGAAGCTTTCTTT. It translates to CASSLGGIEAFF.

V and J are TRBV9 and TRBJ1-4, with 8 bases that match TRBD1. The CDR3 runs to 14 residues. CDR1 is SGDLS and CDR2 is YYNGEE in the germline V gene. The V gene end was trimmed by 6 bases and the J gene end by 8 bases; junction bases not matched to a gene: 9. CDR3: CASTPGQGVEKLFF. The CDR3 DNA reads TGTGCCAGCACCCCCGGACAGGGTGTCGAAAAACTGTTTTTT.